This passage covers 2 T cell receptor beta chains from one sample sequenced in a study of T-cell reconstitution after alpha-beta-depleted transplantation in children. TCRbeta library preparation incorporated unique molecular identifiers. TCRdb processed the PCR reads anew with MiXCR; each CDR3 protein has one entry. The sample records over 300,000 distinct CDR3 sequences, 10% being singletons. Sequencing was performed on PBMCs from the stem cell graft donor, taken from the stem cell graft. Receptors were obtained from a human donor who donated a stem cell graft to a child with acute lymphoblastic leukemia.

This clonotype appeared many times. J is TRBJ2-5 and V is TRBV7-8; weak D call: TRBD2 (5 bases). Trimming took off 4 bases at V and 3 bases at J, with 18 bases between the two ends. There are 16 residues in the CDR3. Germline CDR1 is SGHVS and CDR2 is FQNEAQ. CDR3 amino acids: CASSSTAHSGEETQYF. The CDR3 bases are TGTGCCAGCAGCTCAACGGCCCATTCCGGGGAAGAGACCCAGTACTTC. The full variable domain, in which reference TRBV7-8 and TRBJ2-5 provide the parts outside the CDR3, is GAGVSQSPRYKVAKRGQDVALRCDPISGHVSLFWYQQALGQGPEFLTYFQNEAQLDKSGLPSDRFFAERPEGSVSTLKIQRTQQEDSAVYLCASSSTAHSGEETQYFGPGTRLLVL.

The chain has TRBV20-1 and TRBJ2-7, with 7 bases identical to TRBD2. J lost 1 base, V lost 0 bases, and 12 bases had no gene match. The germline V gene encodes CDR1 DFQATT and CDR2 SNEGSKA (reference sequence). The CDR3 is 17 amino acids. The DNA for the CDR3 is TGCAGTGCTAGAGAGTTCGGCGGCGGGAGAGGATCCTACGAGCAGTACTTC. The encoded protein is CSAREFGGGRGSYEQYF.